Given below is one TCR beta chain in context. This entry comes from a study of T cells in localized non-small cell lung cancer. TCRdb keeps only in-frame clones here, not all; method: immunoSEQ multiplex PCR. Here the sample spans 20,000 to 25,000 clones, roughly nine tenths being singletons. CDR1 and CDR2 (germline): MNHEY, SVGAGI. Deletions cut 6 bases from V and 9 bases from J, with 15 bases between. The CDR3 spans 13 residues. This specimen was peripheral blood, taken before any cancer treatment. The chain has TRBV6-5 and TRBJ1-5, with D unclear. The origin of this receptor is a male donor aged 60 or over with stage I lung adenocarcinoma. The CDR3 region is CASSPDWVRPQHF. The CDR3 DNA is TGTGCCAGCAGCCCCGACTGGGTCCGGCCCCAGCATTTT.